This T cell receptor (beta chain) comes out of a study of CD8+ T cells in alopecia areata. Treatment in this sample: oral pan-JAK inhibitor, 5-10 mg twice daily. Sorted populations comprised CD4+ and CD8+ T cells obtained from PBMCs. This CDR3 comprises 12 residues. Trimming pared 2 bases from V and 3 bases from J, leaving 8 bases between. The V gene's germline CDR1 is SQVTM and CDR2 ANQGSEA. RNA extraction and reverse transcription yielded cDNA as sequencing template. Sequenced by immunoSEQ multiplex PCR; TCRdb stores in-frame clones only, minus some. Of around 190,000 clones detected, about three fifths appear once; the ten largest clones hold 1.3%.

The J gene is TRBJ2-7, the V gene TRBV29-1, with a possible D match to TRBD1 (6 bases). The sequencing used CD4+ T cells sorted from blood, collected around week 50, from a patient treated with tofacitinib. The source is a human donor with alopecia areata. This CDR3 reads CSVERDIYEQYF. CDR3 in DNA: TGCAGCGTTGAACGGGACATCTACGAGCAGTACTTC.